A few counts support the clone carrying this T cell receptor beta chain. This sample was taken from a study of T cell changes during pregnancy in multiple sclerosis. The repertoire was sequenced with immunoSEQ multiplex PCR; TCRdb's copy has only in-frame clones and lacks some. This sample has roughly 100,000 clones; 90% occur once, and the top ten carry around 0.78%. Germline lookup yields CDR1 SGHVS and CDR2 FQNEAQ. This CDR3 comprises 15 residues. Trimming took 1 base from V and 0 from J, leaving 9 bases between them. The chain couples TRBV7-8 to TRBJ1-1; D is possibly TRBD1 (5 bases). This clonotype originated in a female donor in good health, enrolled as a control in a pregnancy study. Source: peripheral blood, taken in the second trimester of pregnancy. The CDR3 nucleotides read TGTGCCAGCAGCTTAGATGGCAGGGTGAACACTGAAGCTTTCTTT. Its protein is CASSLDGRVNTEAFF.